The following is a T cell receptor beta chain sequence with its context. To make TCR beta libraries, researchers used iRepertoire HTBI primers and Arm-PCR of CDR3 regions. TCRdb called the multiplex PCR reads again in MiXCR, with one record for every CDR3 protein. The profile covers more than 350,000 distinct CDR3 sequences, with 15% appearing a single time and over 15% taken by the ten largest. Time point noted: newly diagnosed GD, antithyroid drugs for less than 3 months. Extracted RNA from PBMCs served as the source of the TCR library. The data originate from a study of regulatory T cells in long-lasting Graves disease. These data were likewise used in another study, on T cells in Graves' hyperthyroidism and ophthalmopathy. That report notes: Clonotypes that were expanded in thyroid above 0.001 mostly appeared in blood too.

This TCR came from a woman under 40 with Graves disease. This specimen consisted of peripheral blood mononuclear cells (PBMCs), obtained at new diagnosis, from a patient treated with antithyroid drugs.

CDR3 residues: CASSPGTGGIWAFF. DNA for the CDR3: TGTGCCAGCAGTCCCGGGACAGGGGGCATCTGGGCTTTCTTT. V gene TRBV28 combines with J gene TRBJ1-1, with TRBD1 matching over 12 bases. Trimming removed 5 bases from V and 11 bases from J; junction bases left unmatched: 9. The germline V gene encodes CDR1 MDHEN and CDR2 SYDVKM. This CDR3 contains 14 residues.